These 19 T cell receptor beta chains originate from one sample sequenced in a study of STAT5B mutations in CD4+ large granular lymphocyte leukemia. Libraries were prepared by immunoSEQ multiplex PCR; TCRdb keeps only in-frame clonotypes and omits some of them. The data hold tens of thousands of clones, with nearly 80% observed a single time. Specimen: CD4+ T cells from blood buffy coats. The receptors come from a human donor in good health.

This clone came up a few times. The chain joins TRBV28 to TRBJ1-5, with D possibly being TRBD1 (6 bases). Trimming removed 6 bases from V and 3 bases from J, with 15 bases in between. The CDR3 totals 15 residues. Germline V gene lookup returns CDR1 MDHEN and CDR2 SYDVKM. The CDR3 bases are TGTGCCAGCAGACAGGGAGGGGGAATCAATCAGCCCCAGCATTTT. This translates into CASRQGGGINQPQHF.

V and J are TRBV30 and TRBJ1-6; D possibly corresponds to TRBD1 (5 bases). Trimming took off 0 bases at V and 9 bases at J, with 15 bases between the two ends. CDR3 length equals 15 residues. The germline V gene has CDR1 GTSNPN and CDR2 SVGIG (reference sequence). The CDR3 reads CAWSVMAGMSSPLHF. CDR3 nucleotide sequence: TGTGCCTGGAGTGTAATGGCAGGGATGAGTTCACCCCTCCACTTT.

The CDR3, as DNA: TGCGCCAGCAGAACAGACAATAACTCTGGAAACACCATATATTTT. This encodes CASRTDNNSGNTIYF. V gene TRBV5-1 combines with J gene TRBJ1-3; D gene uncertain. Trimming pared 5 bases from V and 0 bases from J, leaving 12 bases between. Germline loops: CDR1 SGHRS, CDR2 YFSETQ. The CDR3 is 15 amino acids.

The chain carries TRBV18 and TRBJ2-3, with D maybe TRBD2 (5 bases). Trimming took 0 bases from V and 5 from J, leaving 21 bases between them. CDR3 size: 18 residues. Germline loops: CDR1 KGHSH, CDR2 LQKENI. The CDR3 loop reads CASSPPGRGQASLDTQYF. CDR3 DNA: TGTGCCAGCTCACCACCGGGCCGAGGGCAGGCTTCACTAGATACGCAGTATTTT.

Only one count was recorded for this clone. The chain joins TRBV18 to TRBJ1-6; D unresolved. In germline, CDR1 is KGHSH, CDR2 LQKENI. Between the trimmed V and J ends, which lost 2 bases and 6 bases, there was a span of 17 bases. The CDR3 extends over 17 amino acids. The CDR3 sequence is CASSPFSHDYTNSPLHF. In DNA, the CDR3 is TGTGCCAGCTCACCATTCTCGCACGACTATACTAATTCACCCCTCCACTTT.

The CDR3 region has the DNA TGTGCCAGCATGCGACTAGCGGGCTACAATGAGCAGTTCTTC. This codes for CASMRLAGYNEQFF. V is TRBV2 and J is TRBJ2-1; 10 bases match TRBD2. Germline V gene sequence: CDR1 SNHLY, CDR2 FYNNEI. The CDR3 extends over 14 amino acids. V dropped 7 bases and J dropped 3; count of bases not matched to a gene: 3.

The chain uses TRBV28 and TRBJ1-5, with D possibly matching TRBD1 (5 bases). The length of the CDR3 is 15 residues. Per the germline V gene, CDR1 is MDHEN and CDR2 is SYDVKM. V was trimmed by 3 bases and J by 4 bases, leaving 13 bases between them. This CDR3 reads CASSLYRTLNQPQHF. In DNA form, the CDR3 reads TGTGCCAGCAGTTTGTACAGGACTTTAAATCAGCCCCAGCATTTT.

The rearrangement joins TRBV2 to TRBJ2-7, with a possible D match to TRBD1 (5 bases). There are 13 residues in the CDR3. V was clipped by 7 bases and J by 2 bases, with 12 bases between them. CDR1 and CDR2 from the germline V gene are SNHLY and FYNNEI. CDR3 sequence: CASTSGYAYEQYF. CDR3 bases: TGTGCCAGCACCTCAGGGTACGCCTACGAGCAGTACTTC.

The gene calls are TRBV6-6 and TRBJ1-1, with D unclear. CDR1 is MNHNY and CDR2 is SVGAGI in the germline V gene (reference sequence). This CDR3 contains 14 residues. Trimming pared 2 bases from V and 3 bases from J, leaving 10 bases between. For the CDR3, the DNA is TGTGCCAGCAGTTACCGAGGACCGCACACTGAAGCTTTCTTT. Its translation: CASSYRGPHTEAFF.

The rearrangement joins TRBV6-6 to TRBJ2-2; TRBD1 matches at 7 bases. Germline CDR1 is MNHNY and CDR2 is SVGAGI (reference sequence). V shed 6 bases, J shed 6 bases, and the junction held 7 bases outside the gene matches. This CDR3 contains 14 residues. In nucleotides, the CDR3 is TGTGCCAGCAGAGACAGGGCGGGCTCCGGGGAGCTGTTTTTT. It specifies CASRDRAGSGELFF.

The chain has TRBV30 and TRBJ2-5, with 7 bases lining up with TRBD2. Germline CDR1 reads GTSNPN; CDR2 reads SVGIG (reference sequence). With 5 bases clipped from V and 3 bases from J, the junction kept 12 bases outside the gene matches. The CDR3 covers 15 residues. The CDR3 DNA reads as TGTGCCTGGGTATCCGGGACTACCGCCAAAGAGACCCAGTACTTC. It codes for CAWVSGTTAKETQYF.

The chain has TRBV5-4 and TRBJ2-3; TRBD1 is a possible D gene (6 bases). CDR1 SGHNT and CDR2 YYREEE come from the germline V gene (reference sequence). The CDR3 covers 15 residues. Trimming removed 2 bases from V and 3 bases from J, with 13 bases in between. The CDR3 coding sequence is TGTGCCAGCAGCTTTGACAGGTTGGAAACAGATACGCAGTATTTT. Encoded protein: CASSFDRLETDTQYF.

This chain connects TRBV15 to TRBJ2-1; a possible D gene is TRBD2 (6 bases). The CDR3 spans 14 residues. Germline lookup yields CDR1 LNHNV and CDR2 YYDKDF (reference sequence). Trimming stripped 1 base from V and 6 bases from J, with 10 bases between. The CDR3 is CATSRALATNEQFF. The CDR3 nucleotides read TGTGCCACCAGCAGAGCCCTAGCGACCAATGAGCAGTTCTTC.

This sequence joins TRBV5-4 and TRBJ1-6; D is uncertain. Per the germline V gene, CDR1 is SGHNT and CDR2 is YYREEE (reference sequence). The CDR3 covers 13 residues. V shed 4 bases and J shed 8 bases, with 10 bases lying between them. The CDR3 region is CASSPETYSPLHF. The DNA for the CDR3 is TGTGCCAGCAGCCCGGAGACCTATTCACCCCTCCACTTT.

This clone was seen only a few times. V usage is TRBV2 and J usage is TRBJ1-5, with D possibly being TRBD1 (6 bases). Trimming stripped 8 bases from V and 2 bases from J, with 13 bases between. The CDR3 loop spans 14 amino acids. Germline lookup yields CDR1 SNHLY and CDR2 FYNNEI. The CDR3 bases are TGTGCCAGCTCTGAGACAGGAGGCAATCAGCCCCAGCATTTT. It specifies CASSETGGNQPQHF. Combining the CDR3 with reference TRBV2 and TRBJ1-5 gives the whole variable domain EPEVTQTPSHQVTQMGQEVILRCVPISNHLYFYWYRQILGQKVEFLVSFYNNEISEKSEIFDDQFSVERPDGSNFTLKIRSTKLEDSAMYFCASSETGGNQPQHFGDGTRLSIL.

The gene calls are TRBV7-2 and TRBJ1-6; the D gene is possibly TRBD1 (5 bases). Trimming removed 6 bases at V and 10 bases at J, with 25 bases between. This CDR3 spans 17 amino acids. Germline CDR1 and CDR2: SGHTA and FQGNSA. The CDR3 DNA reads TGTGCCAGCAGAACACAACGCCCTGCGGGTGGGGGATCACCCCTCCACTTT. Protein product: CASRTQRPAGGGSPLHF.

The V and J genes are TRBV4-1 and TRBJ1-6; 7 bases match TRBD1. The CDR3 spans 15 residues. With 1 base clipped from V and 14 bases from J, the junction kept 11 bases outside the gene matches. Germline assignment: CDR1 MGHRA and CDR2 YSYEKL. Here the CDR3 reads CASSQVGHLRGALHF. CDR3 DNA sequence: TGCGCCAGCAGCCAAGTTGGCCACCTCAGGGGGGCCCTCCACTTT.

This chain uses TRBV5-4 with TRBJ2-7; D unclear. The CDR3 totals 16 residues. V lost 4 bases and J lost 0, with 17 bases in between. Looked up from germline, CDR1 is SGHNT and CDR2 is YYREEE (reference sequence). The CDR3 here is CASSQNTWGSSYEQYF. The CDR3 DNA is TGTGCCAGCAGCCAAAACACATGGGGAAGCTCCTACGAGCAGTACTTC. The full variable domain, rest sourced from reference TRBV5-4 and TRBJ2-7, is ETGVTQSPTHLIKTRGQQVTLRCSSQSGHNTVSWYQQALGQGPQFIFQYYREEENGRGNFPPRFSGLQFPNYSSELNVNALELDDSALYLCASSQNTWGSSYEQYFGPGTRLTVT.

V gene TRBV4-3 combines with J gene TRBJ2-2; D uncertain. Germline V CDR1 and CDR2: LGHNA, YSLEER. This CDR3 contains 14 residues. Between the trimmed V and J ends, which lost 0 bases and 4 bases, there was a span of 6 bases. In DNA form, the CDR3 reads TGCGCCAGCAGCCAAGAGTCCAGCACCGGGGAGCTGTTTTTT. Translating gives CASSQESSTGELFF.